The clone carrying this T cell receptor (beta chain) has only a few counts. Its target is not known. Amplification of TCR beta CDR3 regions was performed using RNA transcripts as template. The HTBI primer set drove a first-round RT-PCR of the TCR CDR3. TCRdb re-called the multiplex PCR reads with MiXCR, one entry per CDR3 protein. The table shows around 430,000 distinct CDR3 sequences, with 14% to 15% occurring only once. The data were obtained in a study of T cells in Graves' hyperthyroidism and ophthalmopathy. As for the study in general: Staff took peripheral blood when the initial diagnosis was made, before any treatment began.

Study-wide points: Researchers found most expanded thyroid clonotypes above 0.001 in blood as well.

Per germline, CDR1 ENHRY and CDR2 SYGVKD. The CDR3 extends over 15 amino acids. V was shortened by 6 bases and J by 6 bases, with 20 bases between the two germline ends. The clonotype originates from a woman aged 30 to 39 with Graves' hyperthyroidism. Sequenced input: blood. The chain carries TRBV10-3 and TRBJ2-5; perhaps D is TRBD1 or TRBD2 (6 bases each). CDR3 nucleotide sequence: TGTGCCATCAGCGAGGGGCAGGGGAGGCGGCAGACCCAGTACTTC. Its translation is CAISEGQGRRQTQYF.